The 26 T cell receptor beta chains reported below all come from one sample, sequenced in a study of blood T cell repertoires in COVID-19. Produced via immunoSEQ multiplex PCR; TCRdb's table is partial and in-frame only. The sample carries around 140,000 clones, approximately 87% recorded once. Sequences were obtained from peripheral blood. All receptors derive from a woman in her 50s with active or convalescent COVID-19.

This sequence joins TRBV12-2 and TRBJ1-5. TRBV12-2 corresponds to a pseudogene. The CDR3 sequence is 20 residues long. The CDR3 coding sequence is TGTGCAAGTCGCTCCAATCTGGACGGCCTCAGAAGGGAGCGCAATCAGCCCCAGCATTTT. Its translation: CASRSNLDGLRRERNQPQHF.

This chain joins TRBV30 and TRBJ1-5; D unclear. V lost 0 bases to trimming and J lost 2 bases, with 11 bases between them. There are 15 residues in the CDR3. Germline CDR1 is GTSNPN and CDR2 is SVGIG (reference sequence). The CDR3 DNA sequence: TGTGCCTGGAGTGTACTAGGCTCGGGCAATCAGCCCCAGCATTTT. Translating it yields CAWSVLGSGNQPQHF.

Regarding this clone: One end of the junction does not line up with germline, which may come from a read error. V gene TRBV7-7 combines with J gene TRBJ2-2; TRBD1 might be the D (5 bases). Germline assignment: CDR1 SSHAT and CDR2 FNYEAQ (reference sequence). There are 19 residues in the CDR3. CDR3 loop: CASSPYYGKTAPNTGELFF. The CDR3 DNA reads as TGTGCTAGCAGCCCGTATTACGGAAAGACAGCCCCGAACACCGGGGAGCTGTTTTTT.

V usage is TRBV12-2 and J usage is TRBJ2-7; the DNA was not compared with TRBD1, the D call given in the table. TRBV12-2 is deemed a pseudogene. CDR3 length equals 14 residues. This chain's CDR3 is CASRLLDKGNEQYF. In DNA form, the CDR3 reads TGTGCAAGTCGCCTCTTGGACAAAGGGAACGAGCAGTACTTC.

V is TRBV10-1 and J is TRBJ1-1; weak D call: TRBD1 (5 bases). V was shortened by 6 bases and J by 5 bases, with 16 bases between the two germline ends. Germline-derived CDR1 and CDR2 are WNHNN and SYGVQD (reference sequence). The length of the CDR3 is 14 residues. CDR3 amino acids: CASSAREALTEAFF. CDR3 coding DNA: TGCGCCAGCAGCGCCAGGGAGGCCTTAACTGAAGCTTTCTTT.

V is TRBV12-3 or TRBV12-4 and J is TRBJ2-7; TRBD2 agrees at 7 bases. This CDR3 has 13 amino acids. The V segment lost 6 bases and the J segment 5 bases; nucleotides outside the gene matches: 7. The CDR3 here is CASSLPGGNEQYF. The CDR3 DNA follows: TGTGCCAGCAGCCTCCCCGGGGGGAACGAGCAGTACTTC.

This clone was observed a handful of times. Written as DNA, the CDR3 is TGTGCCAGCGATTCGCTCGGCAGTCGCGGGCCCGCGGGGGGCAATCAGCCCCAGCATTTT. It translates to CASDSLGSRGPAGGNQPQHF. The chain links TRBV28 to TRBJ1-5; possible D gene TRBD1, 5 bases. Between the trimmed V and J ends, which lost 8 bases and 2 bases, there was a span of 31 bases. The CDR3 has 20 residues. In germline, CDR1 is MDHEN, CDR2 SYDVKM.

J is TRBJ2-1 and V is TRBV7-9; TRBD2 aligns across 14 bases. Germline V gives CDR1 SEHNR, CDR2 FQNEAQ (reference sequence). The CDR3 consists of 19 residues. Unmatched junction bases numbered 11, after V lost 4 bases and J lost 3 bases. CDR3 coding DNA: TGTGCCAGCAGCTCACCGGGACTAGCGGGAGTGTGGGTCTACAATGAGCAGTTCTTC. As protein: CASSSPGLAGVWVYNEQFF.

The chain uses TRBV7-3 and TRBJ2-1, with 10 bases identical to TRBD2. The junction had 11 bases not matched to a gene; V was cut back by 1 base and J by 2 bases. In germline, CDR1 is SGHTA, CDR2 FQGTGA. CDR3 size: 19 residues. This CDR3 reads CASSLRGSGRAGAYNEQFF. DNA for the CDR3: TGTGCCAGCAGCTTAAGGGGGAGCGGGAGGGCCGGGGCCTACAATGAGCAGTTCTTC.

The chain recombines TRBV29-1 with TRBJ2-1; D possibly corresponds to TRBD1 (6 bases). In germline, CDR1 is SQVTM, CDR2 ANQGSEA. Trimming cost V 0 bases and J 7 bases, with 7 bases left between them. The CDR3 runs 12 residues. CDR3 nucleotide sequence: TGCAGCGTTGAAGATACAGGGAATGAGCAGTTCTTC. Translation gives CSVEDTGNEQFF.

The chain links TRBV7-2 to TRBJ2-7, with D tentatively TRBD2 (6 bases). Trimming took 6 bases from V and 1 from J, leaving 13 bases between them. This CDR3 comprises 14 residues. CDR1 and CDR2 from the germline V gene are SGHTA and FQGNSA. In DNA form, the CDR3 reads TGTGCCAGCAGGCTATTAGGAGGGTCCTACGAGCAGTACTTC. Residues: CASRLLGGSYEQYF.

The chain links TRBV4-3 to TRBJ1-2; a weak D match, TRBD1 (6 bases). The germline V gene encodes CDR1 LGHNA and CDR2 YSLEER. The V end lost 1 base, the J end lost 7 bases, and 22 bases lay between the germline ends. This CDR3 comprises 17 residues. The CDR3 DNA reads TGCGCCAGCAGCCAAGCCTGGACAGACGCACTTCGGAGTGGCTACACCTTC. Translating gives CASSQAWTDALRSGYTF.

This chain uses TRBV18 with TRBJ1-4; 9 bases are shared with TRBD1. This CDR3 is 18 amino acids long. J gave up 4 bases and V 3 bases, and 12 bases lay outside the gene matches. In germline, CDR1 is KGHSH, CDR2 LQKENI. The CDR3 region is CASSPTLVQGARNEKLFF. In nucleotides, the CDR3 is TGTGCCAGCTCACCCACCCTTGTACAGGGGGCGCGTAATGAAAAACTGTTTTTT. Combining the CDR3 with reference TRBV18 and TRBJ1-4 gives the whole variable domain NAGVMQNPRHLVRRRGQEARLRCSPMKGHSHVYWYRQLPEEGLKFMVYLQKENIIDESGMPKERFSAEFPKEGPSILRIQQVVRGDSAAYFCASSPTLVQGARNEKLFFGSGTQLSVL.

The J gene is TRBJ2-7, the V gene TRBV28; possibly TRBD1 for D (6 bases). Trimming removed 5 bases at V and 2 bases at J, with 13 bases between. Germline CDR1 MDHEN, CDR2 SYDVKM. CDR3 size: 14 residues. DNA of the CDR3: TGTGCCAGCAGTCTTACAGGGTACCCCTACGAGCAGTACTTC. Residues: CASSLTGYPYEQYF.

V gene TRBV28 combines with J gene TRBJ2-5, with 7 bases that match TRBD1. Trimming removed 6 bases from V and 5 bases from J; junction bases left unmatched: 6. Germline V gives CDR1 MDHEN, CDR2 SYDVKM. This CDR3 is 13 amino acids long. The CDR3 sequence: CASRTTGLETQYF. DNA for the CDR3: TGTGCCAGCAGAACGACAGGGTTGGAGACCCAGTACTTC.

This rearrangement joins TRBV11-1 to TRBJ2-7; 8 bases are a match to TRBD2. The CDR3 has 15 residues. The germline V gene has CDR1 SGHAT and CDR2 FQDESV (reference sequence). Trimming took 1 base from V and 6 from J; bases not matched to a gene: 8. CDR3 in amino acids: CASSLGRRTSSEQYF. CDR3 DNA: TGTGCCAGCAGCTTAGGACGGAGGACTAGCAGCGAGCAGTACTTC. The entire variable domain, with the rest obtained from reference TRBV11-1 and TRBJ2-7, is as follows: EAEVAQSPRYKITEKSQAVAFWCDPISGHATLYWYRQILGQGPELLVQFQDESVVDDSQLPKDRFSAERLKGVDSTLKIQPAELGDSAMYLCASSLGRRTSSEQYFGPGTRLTVT.

A few counts support this clone. The chain uses TRBV7-2 and TRBJ1-1, with a tentative D call TRBD1 (5 bases). Germline CDR1 is SGHTA and CDR2 is FQGNSA. Between the trimmed V and J ends, which lost 4 bases and 4 bases, there was a span of 10 bases. The CDR3 loop spans 13 amino acids. The CDR3 loop reads CASSSTQATEAFF. Here the CDR3 DNA reads TGTGCCAGCAGCTCAACACAGGCCACTGAAGCTTTCTTT.

The chain combines TRBV9 with TRBJ2-7; 11 nucleotides align to TRBD2. With 0 bases clipped from V and 0 bases from J, the junction kept 8 bases outside the gene matches. Germline V lookup: CDR1 SGDLS, CDR2 YYNGEE. The CDR3 consists of 18 residues. CDR3 in amino acids: CASSVDGSGRARSYEQYF. The CDR3 DNA reads TGTGCCAGCAGCGTAGACGGTAGCGGGAGGGCCCGCTCCTACGAGCAGTACTTC. Variable domain in full (rest from reference TRBV9 and TRBJ2-7): DSGVTQTPKHLITATGQRVTLRCSPRSGDLSVYWYQQSLDQGLQFLIQYYNGEERAKGNILERFSAQQFPDLHSELNLSSLELGDSALYFCASSVDGSGRARSYEQYFGPGTRLTVT.

CDR3 amino acids: CASSPLLAGGINTGELFF. The DNA of the CDR3 is TGTGCCAGCAGCCCACTCCTAGCGGGGGGGATAAACACCGGGGAGCTGTTTTTT. V gene TRBV5-6 combines with J gene TRBJ2-2, with 12 bases aligning to TRBD2. After removal of 4 bases from V and 2 bases from J, the junction contained 9 bases not matched to a gene. The V gene's germline CDR1 is SGHDT and CDR2 YYEEEE. This CDR3 contains 18 residues.

V is TRBV5-4 and J is TRBJ1-2, with a possible D match to TRBD1 (5 bases). The germline CDR1 and CDR2 sequences are SGHNT and YYREEE (reference sequence). The V end lost 2 bases, the J end lost 4 bases, and 12 bases lay between the germline ends. This CDR3 region has 14 residues. The CDR3 DNA is TGTGCCAGCAGCTTTGCGGGGCGCCCCTATGGCTACACCTTC. Residues: CASSFAGRPYGYTF.

The rearrangement joins TRBV7-2 to TRBJ2-7, with D unclear. The V and J ends lost 1 base and 3 bases respectively, with 7 bases between them. This CDR3 is 13 amino acids long. Germline V gives CDR1 SGHTA, CDR2 FQGNSA. CDR3 protein: CASSLVADYEQYF. The CDR3 DNA sequence: TGTGCCAGCAGCTTAGTGGCAGACTACGAGCAGTACTTC.

The rearrangement uses TRBV3-1 (or the pseudogene TRBV3-2) and TRBJ1-1; D remains unclear. There are 11 residues in the CDR3. V lost 3 bases, J lost 4 bases, and 3 bases lay in between. The germline V gene has CDR1 LGHDT and CDR2 YNNKEL (reference sequence). CDR3 in amino acids: CASSHGTEAFF. CDR3 DNA sequence: TGTGCCAGCAGCCACGGCACTGAAGCTTTCTTT.

V usage is TRBV5-1 and J usage is TRBJ1-5; D might be TRBD1 (5 bases). The V end was cut by 0 bases, the J end by 6 bases, with 16 bases between. There are 16 residues in the CDR3. Germline V lookup: CDR1 SGHRS, CDR2 YFSETQ. The CDR3 bases are TGCGCCAGCAGCTTGGGGGACTCCCTAGGGGCTCAGCCCCAGCATTTT. It codes for CASSLGDSLGAQPQHF.

This chain uses TRBV27 with TRBJ2-1, with D tentatively TRBD1 (6 bases). The V gene lost 6 bases and the J gene lost 9 bases, with 15 bases spanning the gap. From germline, CDR1 is MNHEY and CDR2 SMNVEV (reference sequence). The CDR3 runs to 13 residues. CDR3 amino acids: CASRIQGIGEQFF. CDR3 nucleotide sequence: TGTGCCAGCAGGATCCAGGGGATCGGTGAGCAGTTCTTC.

The chain links TRBV20-1 to TRBJ1-1, with 7 bases aligning to TRBD1. J gave up 3 bases and V 3 bases, and 13 bases lay outside the gene matches. This CDR3 has 16 residues. The V gene's germline CDR1 is DFQATT and CDR2 SNEGSKA (reference sequence). For the CDR3, the DNA is TGCAGTGCTAGTACACCCCAGGGGGGAATGGACACTGAAGCTTTCTTT. This sequence encodes CSASTPQGGMDTEAFF.

This clone was found once. The CDR3 nucleotides read TGTGCCAGCAGTTCCCGACAGATTATGGGCTACACCTTC. This encodes CASSSRQIMGYTF. The gene calls are TRBV6-6 and TRBJ1-2, with D perhaps matching TRBD1 (5 bases). Germline V lookup: CDR1 MNHNY, CDR2 SVGAGI (reference sequence). This CDR3 contains 13 residues. V shed 4 bases and J shed 8 bases, with 14 bases lying between them.